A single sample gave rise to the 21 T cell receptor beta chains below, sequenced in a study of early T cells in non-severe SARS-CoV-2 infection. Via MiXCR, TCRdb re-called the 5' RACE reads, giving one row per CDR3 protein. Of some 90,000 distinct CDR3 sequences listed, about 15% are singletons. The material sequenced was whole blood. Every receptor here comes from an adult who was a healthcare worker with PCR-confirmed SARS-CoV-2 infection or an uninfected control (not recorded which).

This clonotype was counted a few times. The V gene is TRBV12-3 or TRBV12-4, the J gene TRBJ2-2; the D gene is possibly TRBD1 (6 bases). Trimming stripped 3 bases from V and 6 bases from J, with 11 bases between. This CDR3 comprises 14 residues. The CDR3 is CASSLRQVAGELFF. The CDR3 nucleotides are TGTGCCAGCAGTTTGAGACAGGTGGCCGGGGAGCTGTTTTTT.

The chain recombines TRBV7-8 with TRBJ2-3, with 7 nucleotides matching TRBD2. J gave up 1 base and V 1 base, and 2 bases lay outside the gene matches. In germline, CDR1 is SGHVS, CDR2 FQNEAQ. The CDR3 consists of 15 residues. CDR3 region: CASSLEAGGTDTQYF. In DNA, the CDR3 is TGTGCCAGCAGCTTAGAGGCGGGAGGCACAGATACGCAGTATTTT. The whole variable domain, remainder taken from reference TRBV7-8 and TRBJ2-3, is GAGVSQSPRYKVAKRGQDVALRCDPISGHVSLFWYQQALGQGPEFLTYFQNEAQLDKSGLPSDRFFAERPEGSVSTLKIQRTQQEDSAVYLCASSLEAGGTDTQYFGPGTRLTVL.

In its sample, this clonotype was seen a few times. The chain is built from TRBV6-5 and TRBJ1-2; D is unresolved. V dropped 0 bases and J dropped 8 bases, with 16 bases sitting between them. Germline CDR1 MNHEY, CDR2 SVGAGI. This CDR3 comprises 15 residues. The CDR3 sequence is CASSYSYSFGEGYTF. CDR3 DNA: TGTGCCAGCAGTTACTCGTATTCGTTTGGGGAAGGCTACACCTTC.

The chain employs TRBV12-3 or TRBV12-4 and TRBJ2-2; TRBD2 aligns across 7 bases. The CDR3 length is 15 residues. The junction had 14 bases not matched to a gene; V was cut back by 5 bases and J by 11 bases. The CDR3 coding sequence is TGTGCCAGCAGTCCTTTCCGGGACTACCGAAGCGAGCTGTTTTTT. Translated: CASSPFRDYRSELFF.

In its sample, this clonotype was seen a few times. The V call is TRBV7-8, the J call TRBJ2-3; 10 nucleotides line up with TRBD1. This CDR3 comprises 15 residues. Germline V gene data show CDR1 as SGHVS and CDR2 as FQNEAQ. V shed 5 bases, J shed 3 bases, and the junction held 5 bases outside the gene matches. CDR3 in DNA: TGTGCCAGCAGCAGCCGGGACAGGGGAACAGATACGCAGTATTTT. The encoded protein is CASSSRDRGTDTQYF.

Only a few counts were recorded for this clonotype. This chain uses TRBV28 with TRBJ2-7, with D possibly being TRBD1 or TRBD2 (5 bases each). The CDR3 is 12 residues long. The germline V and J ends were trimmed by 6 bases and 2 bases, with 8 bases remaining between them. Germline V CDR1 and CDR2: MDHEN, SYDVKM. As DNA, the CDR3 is TGTGCCAGCAGAGAGGGGACCTACGAGCAGTACTTC. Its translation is CASREGTYEQYF.

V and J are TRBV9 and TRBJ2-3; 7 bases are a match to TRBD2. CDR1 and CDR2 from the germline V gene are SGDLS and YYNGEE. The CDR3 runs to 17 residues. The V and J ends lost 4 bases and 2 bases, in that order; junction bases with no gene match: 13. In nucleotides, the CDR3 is TGTGCCAGCAGCCCCCGCGCGAGCGGGGCAAACACAGATACGCAGTATTTT. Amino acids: CASSPRASGANTDTQYF.

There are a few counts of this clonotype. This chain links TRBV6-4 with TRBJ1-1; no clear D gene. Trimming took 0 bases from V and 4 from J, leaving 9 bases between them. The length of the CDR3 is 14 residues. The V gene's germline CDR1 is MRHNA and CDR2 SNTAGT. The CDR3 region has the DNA TGTGCCAGCAGTGACTCGCCCGAAGGCACTGAAGCTTTCTTT. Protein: CASSDSPEGTEAFF.

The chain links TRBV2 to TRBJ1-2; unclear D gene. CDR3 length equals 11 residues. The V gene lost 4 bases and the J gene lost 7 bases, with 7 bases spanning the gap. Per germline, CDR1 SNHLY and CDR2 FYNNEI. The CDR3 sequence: CASSAEFGYTF. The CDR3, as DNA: TGTGCCAGCAGTGCCGAGTTTGGCTACACCTTC.

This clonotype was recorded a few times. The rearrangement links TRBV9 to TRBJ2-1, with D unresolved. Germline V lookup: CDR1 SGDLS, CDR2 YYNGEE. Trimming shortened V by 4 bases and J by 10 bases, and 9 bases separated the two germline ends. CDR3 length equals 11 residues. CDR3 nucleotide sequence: TGTGCCAGCAGCTACGGAGCGGAGCAGTTCTTC. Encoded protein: CASSYGAEQFF.

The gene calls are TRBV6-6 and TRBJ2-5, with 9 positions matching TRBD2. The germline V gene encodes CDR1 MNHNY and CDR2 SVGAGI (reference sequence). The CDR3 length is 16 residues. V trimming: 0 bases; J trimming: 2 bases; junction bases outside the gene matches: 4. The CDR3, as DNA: TGTGCCAGCAGTTACTCGTTAGCGGGAGATCAAGAGACCCAGTACTTC. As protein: CASSYSLAGDQETQYF.

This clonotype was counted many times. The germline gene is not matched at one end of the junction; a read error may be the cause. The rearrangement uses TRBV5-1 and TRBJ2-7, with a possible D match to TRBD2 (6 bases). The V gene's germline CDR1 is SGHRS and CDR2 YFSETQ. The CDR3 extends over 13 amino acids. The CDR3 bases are TGTGCCAGCAGCCCCGGGACTGCCTACGAGCAGTACTTC. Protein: CASSPGTAYEQYF.

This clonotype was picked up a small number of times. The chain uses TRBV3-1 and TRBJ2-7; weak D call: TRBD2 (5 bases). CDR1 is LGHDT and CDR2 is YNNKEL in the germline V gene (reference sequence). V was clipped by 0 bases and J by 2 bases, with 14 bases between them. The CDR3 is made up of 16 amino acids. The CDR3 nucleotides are TGTGCCAGCAGCCAAGATCAGCGGACGGGGACCTACGAGCAGTACTTC. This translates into CASSQDQRTGTYEQYF.

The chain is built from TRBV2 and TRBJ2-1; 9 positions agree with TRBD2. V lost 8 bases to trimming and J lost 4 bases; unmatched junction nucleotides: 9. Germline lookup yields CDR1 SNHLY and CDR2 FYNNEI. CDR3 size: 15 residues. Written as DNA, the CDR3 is TGTGCCAGCTTCGGGTGGCGGGAGGGTTACAATGAGCAGTTCTTC. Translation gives CASFGWREGYNEQFF.

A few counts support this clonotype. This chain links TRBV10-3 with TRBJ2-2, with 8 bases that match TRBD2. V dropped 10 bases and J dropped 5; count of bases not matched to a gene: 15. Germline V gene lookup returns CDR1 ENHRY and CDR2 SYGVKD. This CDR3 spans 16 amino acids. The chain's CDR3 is CATAPGLVSSTGELFF. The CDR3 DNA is TGTGCCACCGCCCCGGGACTAGTTTCTTCTACCGGGGAGCTGTTTTTT.

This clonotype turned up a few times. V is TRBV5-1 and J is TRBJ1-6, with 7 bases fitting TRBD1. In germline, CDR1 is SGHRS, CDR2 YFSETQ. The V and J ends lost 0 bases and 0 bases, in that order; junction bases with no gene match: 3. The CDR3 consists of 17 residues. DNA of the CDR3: TGCGCCAGCAGCTTGGGACAGGGCGGCTCCTATAATTCACCCCTCCACTTT. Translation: CASSLGQGGSYNSPLHF.

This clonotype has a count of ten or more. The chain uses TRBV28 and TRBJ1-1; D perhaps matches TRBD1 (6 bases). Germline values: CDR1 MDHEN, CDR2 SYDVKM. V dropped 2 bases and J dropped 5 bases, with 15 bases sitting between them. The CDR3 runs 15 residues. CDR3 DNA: TGTGCCAGCAGTTTAGTGTGGGGGGCGCAGACTGAAGCTTTCTTT. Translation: CASSLVWGAQTEAFF.

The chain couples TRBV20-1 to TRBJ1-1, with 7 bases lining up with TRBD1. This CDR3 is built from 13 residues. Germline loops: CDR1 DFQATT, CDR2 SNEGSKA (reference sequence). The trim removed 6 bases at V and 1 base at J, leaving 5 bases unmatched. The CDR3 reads CSALDRANTEAFF. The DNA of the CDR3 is TGCAGTGCCCTTGACAGGGCGAACACTGAAGCTTTCTTT.

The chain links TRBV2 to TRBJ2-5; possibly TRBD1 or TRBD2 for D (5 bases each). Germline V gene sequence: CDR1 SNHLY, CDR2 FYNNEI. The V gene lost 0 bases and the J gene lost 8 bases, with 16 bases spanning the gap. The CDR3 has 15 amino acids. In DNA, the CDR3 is TGTGCCAGCAGTGAAGCGAGTACACCGAGGGGTACCCAGTACTTC. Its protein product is CASSEASTPRGTQYF.

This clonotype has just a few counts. The CDR3 spells CASSFGPLYEQYF. CDR3 coding DNA: TGCGCCAGCAGCTTTGGCCCCTTGTACGAGCAGTACTTC. V usage is TRBV5-1 and J usage is TRBJ2-7; no firm D call. Germline CDR1 and CDR2: SGHRS and YFSETQ. Deletions cut 2 bases from V and 4 bases from J, with 10 bases between. CDR3 length: 13 residues.

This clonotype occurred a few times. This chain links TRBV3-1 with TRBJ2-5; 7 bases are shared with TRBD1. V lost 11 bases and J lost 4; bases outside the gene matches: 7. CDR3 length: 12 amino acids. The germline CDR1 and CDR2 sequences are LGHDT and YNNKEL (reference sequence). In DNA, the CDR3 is TGTGCCCGACAGGGTATAGGAGAGACCCAGTACTTC. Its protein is CARQGIGETQYF.